One and the same sample provided the 17 T cell receptor beta chains below, sequenced in a study of blood T cell repertoires in COVID-19. Sequencing used immunoSEQ multiplex PCR; TCRdb keeps in-frame clones, though not all of them. The table includes roughly 180,000 clones, around 86% detected once. Sequencing input: peripheral blood. All receptors derive from a man younger than 30 with acute or convalescent COVID-19.

The V and J genes are TRBV20-1 and TRBJ1-1, with a possible D match to TRBD1 (6 bases). Germline values: CDR1 DFQATT, CDR2 SNEGSKA (reference sequence). V lost 4 bases to trimming and J lost 9 bases, with 12 bases between them. The CDR3 is 11 residues long. CDR3: CSATGGRKAFF. CDR3 sequence (DNA): TGCAGTGCTACGGGGGGCCGGAAAGCTTTCTTT.

The chain uses TRBV18 and TRBJ1-5, with TRBD1 matching over 8 bases. The CDR3 contains 15 residues. J was trimmed by 6 bases and V by 3 bases; bases with no gene match: 7. CDR1 is KGHSH, CDR2 LQKENI, per germline. The CDR3 here is CASSPGQGLGQPQHF. The CDR3 bases are TGTGCCAGCTCACCTGGACAGGGTCTTGGTCAGCCCCAGCATTTT.

The chain employs TRBV7-3 and TRBJ1-5; the D gene is possibly TRBD1 (5 bases). V gave up 1 base and J gave up 7 bases, with 8 bases separating them. The germline gives CDR1 SGHTA, CDR2 FQGTGA. The CDR3 loop spans 13 amino acids. The CDR3 reads CASSLNQGQPQHF. CDR3 nucleotides: TGTGCCAGCAGCTTAAATCAGGGACAGCCCCAGCATTTT.

The chain links TRBV12-2 to TRBJ2-1; TRBD1 was called by the table and not checked on the DNA. TRBV12-2 is a known pseudogene. The CDR3 length is 19 residues. DNA for the CDR3: TGTGCAAGTCGCTTAGCGCGGAATGTACGAGGGGGCCTCTCCAGTGAGCAGTTCTTC. Protein sequence: CASRLARNVRGGLSSEQFF.

This clone was counted once. The chain joins TRBV27 to TRBJ2-3; D perhaps matches TRBD2 (7 bases). This CDR3 region has 14 residues. Trimming removed 6 bases at V and 4 bases at J, with 14 bases between. Germline V gives CDR1 MNHEY, CDR2 SMNVEV (reference sequence). CDR3 bases: TGTGCCAGCAGGGAGGGGGGGGCCGCAGATACGCAGTATTTT. It specifies CASREGGAADTQYF.

This clone came up a few times. This sequence joins TRBV19 and TRBJ1-2, with D unclear. The CDR3 totals 11 residues. V was clipped by 6 bases and J by 10 bases, with 12 bases between them. The germline V gene has CDR1 LNHDA and CDR2 SQIVND (reference sequence). The CDR3 nucleotides are TGTGCCAGTAGGAGCCCTCTGGTCTACACCTTC. It codes for CASRSPLVYTF. Combining the CDR3 with reference TRBV19 and TRBJ1-2 gives the whole variable domain DGGITQSPKYLFRKEGQNVTLSCEQNLNHDAMYWYRQDPGQGLRLIYYSQIVNDFQKGDIAEGYSVSREKKESFPLTVTSAQKNPTAFYLCASRSPLVYTFGSGTRLTVV.

V is TRBV19 and J is TRBJ2-2; the D is unclear. The CDR3 covers 12 residues. V shed 6 bases and J shed 4 bases, with 6 bases lying between them. In germline, CDR1 is LNHDA, CDR2 SQIVND (reference sequence). In DNA form, the CDR3 reads TGTGCCAGTAGATCCATCACCGGGGAGCTGTTTTTT. Translated: CASRSITGELFF. Combining the CDR3 with reference TRBV19 and TRBJ2-2 gives the whole variable domain DGGITQSPKYLFRKEGQNVTLSCEQNLNHDAMYWYRQDPGQGLRLIYYSQIVNDFQKGDIAEGYSVSREKKESFPLTVTSAQKNPTAFYLCASRSITGELFFGEGSRLTVL.

This clone has just one count. The chain links TRBV14 to TRBJ1-2; 7 positions match TRBD1. V lost 1 base and J lost 7; bases outside the gene matches: 9. CDR1 and CDR2 from the germline V gene are SGHDN and FVKESK. The CDR3 spans 15 residues. CDR3 sequence: CASSQAKTGATGYTF. The CDR3 DNA is TGTGCCAGCAGCCAAGCGAAAACAGGGGCTACTGGCTACACCTTC.

This clone was detected a few times. The CDR3 sequence is CASSVSGRDYNEQFF. The CDR3 coding sequence is TGTGCCAGCAGCGTATCAGGGAGGGATTACAATGAGCAGTTCTTC. The gene calls are TRBV9 and TRBJ2-1; 7 bases fit TRBD2. CDR1 and CDR2 (germline): SGDLS, YYNGEE. This CDR3 has 15 residues. The V segment lost 1 base and the J segment 4 bases; nucleotides outside the gene matches: 5.

DNA of the CDR3: TGTGCCAGCAGCCCTCTAGCGGGGGGGCTTTGGGGTACTAGGGATACGCAGTATTTT. Translation gives CASSPLAGGLWGTRDTQYF. The gene calls are TRBV5-4 and TRBJ2-3, with 12 nucleotides matching TRBD2. This CDR3 is built from 19 residues. Trimming removed 4 bases from V and 6 bases from J; junction bases left unmatched: 18. CDR1 and CDR2 from the germline V gene are SGHNT and YYREEE (reference sequence).

This chain joins TRBV4-1 and TRBJ1-1; D is possibly TRBD1 (6 bases). Deletions cut 0 bases from V and 4 bases from J, with 15 bases between. The length of the CDR3 is 16 residues. CDR1 is MGHRA and CDR2 is YSYEKL in the germline V gene. CDR3 in DNA: TGCGCCAGCAGCCAAGAAACAGGGAGGGGGAGCACTGAAGCTTTCTTT. It translates to CASSQETGRGSTEAFF.

The chain uses TRBV10-3 and TRBJ1-5; a weak D match, TRBD1 (5 bases). The CDR3 is 14 amino acids. Per germline, CDR1 ENHRY and CDR2 SYGVKD. V lost 8 bases and J 4 bases, leaving 15 bases between the germline ends. The CDR3 loop is CAIWGVGGNQPQHF. In DNA, the CDR3 is TGTGCCATCTGGGGGGTCGGGGGGAATCAGCCCCAGCATTTT.

This chain connects TRBV7-3 to TRBJ2-1; 8 bases are shared with TRBD2. The V gene's germline CDR1 is SGHTA and CDR2 FQGTGA. The CDR3 totals 15 residues. After removal of 1 base from V and 6 bases from J, the junction contained 5 bases not matched to a gene. The CDR3 region is CASSLNAGGVNEQFF. CDR3 sequence (DNA): TGTGCCAGCAGCTTAAACGCGGGGGGTGTCAATGAGCAGTTCTTC.

This chain uses TRBV7-2 with TRBJ2-2, with 11 bases that match TRBD2. With 3 bases clipped from V and 0 bases from J, the junction kept 9 bases outside the gene matches. CDR1 and CDR2 (germline): SGHTA, FQGNSA. The CDR3 is 19 residues long. The CDR3 DNA reads TGTGCCAGCAGCTTCGGCGTCCTAGCGGGGGGCGCGAACACCGGGGAGCTGTTTTTT. It encodes CASSFGVLAGGANTGELFF.

This chain joins TRBV6-5 and TRBJ2-5, with TRBD2 identical over 8 bases. Trimming at V came to 5 bases and at J to 4 bases, leaving 6 bases not matched to a gene. The CDR3 totals 14 residues. Germline V CDR1 and CDR2: MNHEY, SVGAGI. CDR3 protein: CASSTGGAIETQYF. For the CDR3, the DNA is TGTGCCAGCAGTACCGGGGGGGCCATAGAGACCCAGTACTTC.

The chain carries TRBV3-1 (or the pseudogene TRBV3-2) and TRBJ1-5, with TRBD1 identical over 9 bases. Germline V gene sequence: CDR1 LGHDT, CDR2 YNNKEL (reference sequence). The ends lost 4 bases at V and 5 bases at J; junction bases unmatched: 9. The CDR3 runs to 16 residues. DNA of the CDR3: TGTGCCAGCAGCCCTGACACAGGGGGCAGCGATCAGCCCCAGCATTTT. As protein: CASSPDTGGSDQPQHF.

The CDR3 spells CASSLERESQYF. The CDR3 bases are TGTGCCAGCAGTCTTGAGCGGGAATCGCAGTATTTT. The rearrangement joins TRBV12-3 or TRBV12-4 to TRBJ2-3; 7 bases agree with TRBD2. V shed 5 bases, J shed 10 bases, and the junction held 6 bases outside the gene matches. The length of the CDR3 is 12 residues.